This T cell receptor (beta chain) was sequenced for a study of T cell changes during pregnancy in multiple sclerosis. The assay was immunoSEQ multiplex PCR, and TCRdb's table has in-frame clones only and misses some. The sample carries approximately 60,000 clones, approximately 87% recorded once. Trimming stripped 3 bases from V and 5 bases from J, with 18 bases between. Germline CDR1 SGDLS, CDR2 YYNGEE. This CDR3 is built from 16 residues. The sequenced sample consisted of peripheral blood from another person, used as feeder cells. The TCR was taken from a human donor whose cells served as feeder cells for cultures in a pregnancy study. The chain links TRBV9 to TRBJ2-1; TRBD2 might be the D (7 bases). CDR3 sequence reads: CASSERGGRANNEQFF. For the CDR3, the DNA is TGTGCCAGCAGCGAGAGGGGGGGCAGGGCCAACAATGAGCAGTTCTTC.